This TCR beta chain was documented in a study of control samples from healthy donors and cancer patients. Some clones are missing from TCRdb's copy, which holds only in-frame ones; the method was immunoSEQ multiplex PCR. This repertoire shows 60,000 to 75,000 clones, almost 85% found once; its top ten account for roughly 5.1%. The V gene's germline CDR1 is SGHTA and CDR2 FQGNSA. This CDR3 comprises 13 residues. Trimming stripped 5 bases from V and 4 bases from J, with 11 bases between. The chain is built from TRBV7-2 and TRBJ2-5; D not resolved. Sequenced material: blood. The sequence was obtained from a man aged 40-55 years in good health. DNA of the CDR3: TGTGCCAGCAGCGCCGATTCATCAGAGACCCAGTACTTC. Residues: CASSADSSETQYF.